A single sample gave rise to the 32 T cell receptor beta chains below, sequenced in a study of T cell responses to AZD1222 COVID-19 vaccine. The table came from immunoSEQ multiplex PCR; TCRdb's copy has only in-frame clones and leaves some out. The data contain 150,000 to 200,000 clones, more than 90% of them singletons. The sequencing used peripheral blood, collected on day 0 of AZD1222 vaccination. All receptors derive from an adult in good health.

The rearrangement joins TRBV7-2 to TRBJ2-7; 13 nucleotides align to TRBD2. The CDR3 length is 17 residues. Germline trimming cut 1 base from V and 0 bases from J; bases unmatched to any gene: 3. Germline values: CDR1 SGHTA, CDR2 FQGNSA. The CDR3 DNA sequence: TGTGCCAGCAGCTTAGGACTAGCGGGAGGATCCTCCTACGAGCAGTACTTC. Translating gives CASSLGLAGGSSYEQYF. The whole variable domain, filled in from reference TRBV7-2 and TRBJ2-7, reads GAGVSQSPSNKVTEKGKDVELRCDPISGHTALYWYRQSLGQGLEFLIYFQGNSAPDKSGLPSDRFSAERTGGSVSTLTIQRTQQEDSAVYLCASSLGLAGGSSYEQYFGPGTRLTVT.

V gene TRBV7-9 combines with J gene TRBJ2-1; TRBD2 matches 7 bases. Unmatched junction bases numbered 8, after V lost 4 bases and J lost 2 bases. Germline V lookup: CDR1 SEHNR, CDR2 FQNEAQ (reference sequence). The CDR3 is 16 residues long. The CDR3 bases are TGTGCCAGCAGCTATAGCGGGTTGCGGGCCTACAATGAGCAGTTCTTC. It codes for CASSYSGLRAYNEQFF.

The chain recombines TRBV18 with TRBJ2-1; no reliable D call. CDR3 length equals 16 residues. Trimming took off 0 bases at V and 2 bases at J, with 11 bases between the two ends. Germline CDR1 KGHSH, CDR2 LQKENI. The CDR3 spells CASSPPNLRAYNEQFF. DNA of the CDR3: TGTGCCAGCTCACCACCGAATCTCCGAGCCTACAATGAGCAGTTCTTC. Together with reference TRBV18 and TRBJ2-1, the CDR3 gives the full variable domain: NAGVMQNPRHLVRRRGQEARLRCSPMKGHSHVYWYRQLPEEGLKFMVYLQKENIIDESGMPKERFSAEFPKEGPSILRIQQVVRGDSAAYFCASSPPNLRAYNEQFFGPGTRLTVL.

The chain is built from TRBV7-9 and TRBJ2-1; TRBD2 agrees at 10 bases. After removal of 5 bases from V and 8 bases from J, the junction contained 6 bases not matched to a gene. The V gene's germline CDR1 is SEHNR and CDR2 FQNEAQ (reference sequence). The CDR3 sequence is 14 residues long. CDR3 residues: CASSPSGSGDEQFF. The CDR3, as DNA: TGTGCCAGCAGCCCTAGCGGGAGCGGGGATGAGCAGTTCTTC. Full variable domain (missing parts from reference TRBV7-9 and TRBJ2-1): DTGVSQNPRHKITKRGQNVTFRCDPISEHNRLYWYRQTLGQGPEFLTYFQNEAQLEKSRLLSDRFSAERPKGSFSTLEIQRTEQGDSAMYLCASSPSGSGDEQFFGPGTRLTVL.

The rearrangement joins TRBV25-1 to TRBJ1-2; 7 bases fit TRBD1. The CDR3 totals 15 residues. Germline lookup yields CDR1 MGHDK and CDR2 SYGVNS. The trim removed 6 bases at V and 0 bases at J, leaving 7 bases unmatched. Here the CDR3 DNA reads TGTGCCAGCAGATCCCGGGACAGCGCTAACTATGGCTACACCTTC. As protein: CASRSRDSANYGYTF.

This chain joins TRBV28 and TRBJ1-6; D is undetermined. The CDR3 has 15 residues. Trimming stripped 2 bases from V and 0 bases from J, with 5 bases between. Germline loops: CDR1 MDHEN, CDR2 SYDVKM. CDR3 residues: CASSLRGSYNSPLHF. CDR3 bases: TGTGCCAGCAGTTTACGTGGCTCCTATAATTCACCCCTCCACTTT.

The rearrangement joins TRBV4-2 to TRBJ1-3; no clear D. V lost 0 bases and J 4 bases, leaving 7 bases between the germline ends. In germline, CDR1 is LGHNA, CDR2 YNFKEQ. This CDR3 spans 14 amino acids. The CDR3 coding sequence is TGTGCCAGCAGCCAAGACAATTTAGGAAACACCATATATTTT. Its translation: CASSQDNLGNTIYF.

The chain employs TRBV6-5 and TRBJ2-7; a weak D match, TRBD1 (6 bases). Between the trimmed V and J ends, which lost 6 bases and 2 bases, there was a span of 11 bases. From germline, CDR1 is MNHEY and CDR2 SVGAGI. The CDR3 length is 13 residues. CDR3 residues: CASRGTGTYEQYF. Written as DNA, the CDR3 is TGTGCCAGCAGGGGCACAGGGACCTACGAGCAGTACTTC.

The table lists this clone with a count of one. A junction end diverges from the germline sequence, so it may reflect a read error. The CDR3 DNA reads TGTGCCTGGAGTGTAGGTTCAGGGGGGGTCGTACGATCCTTT. Its protein product is CAWSVGSGGVVRSF. This chain joins TRBV30 and TRBJ1-1; 7 nucleotides align to TRBD1. Germline CDR1 reads GTSNPN; CDR2 reads SVGIG (reference sequence). The CDR3 is 14 amino acids.

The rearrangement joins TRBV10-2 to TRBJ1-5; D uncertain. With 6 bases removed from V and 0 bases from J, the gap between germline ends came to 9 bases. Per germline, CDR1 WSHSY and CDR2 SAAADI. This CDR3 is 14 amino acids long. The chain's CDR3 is CASSAGYSNQPQHF. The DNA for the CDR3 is TGCGCCAGCAGCGCAGGATATAGCAATCAGCCCCAGCATTTT.

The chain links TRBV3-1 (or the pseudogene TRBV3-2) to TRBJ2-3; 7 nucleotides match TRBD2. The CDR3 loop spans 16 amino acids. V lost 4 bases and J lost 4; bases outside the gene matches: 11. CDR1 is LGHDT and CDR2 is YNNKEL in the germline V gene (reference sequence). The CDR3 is CASSLRGSTAPDTQYF. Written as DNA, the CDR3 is TGTGCCAGCAGCCTCCGCGGGAGCACGGCCCCAGATACGCAGTATTTT.

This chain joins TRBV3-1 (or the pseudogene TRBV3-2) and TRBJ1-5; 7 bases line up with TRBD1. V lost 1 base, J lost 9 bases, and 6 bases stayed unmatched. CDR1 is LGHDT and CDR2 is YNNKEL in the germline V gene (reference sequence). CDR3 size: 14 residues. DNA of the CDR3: TGTGCCAGCAGCCAAGGGCAGGGGGACTCGCCCCAGCATTTT. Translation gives CASSQGQGDSPQHF.

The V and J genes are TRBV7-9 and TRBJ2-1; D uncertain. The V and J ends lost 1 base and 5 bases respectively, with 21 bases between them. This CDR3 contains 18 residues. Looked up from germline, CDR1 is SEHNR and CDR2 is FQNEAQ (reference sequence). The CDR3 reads CASSLGILGSVGNNEQFF. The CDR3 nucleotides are TGTGCCAGCAGCTTAGGAATTCTCGGCAGCGTTGGCAACAATGAGCAGTTCTTC.

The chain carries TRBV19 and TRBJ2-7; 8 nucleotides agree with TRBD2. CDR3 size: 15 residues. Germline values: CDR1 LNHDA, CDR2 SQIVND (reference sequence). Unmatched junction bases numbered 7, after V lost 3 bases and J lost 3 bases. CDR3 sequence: CASSIRVAGNYEQYF. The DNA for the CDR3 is TGTGCCAGTAGTATTCGAGTAGCGGGAAACTACGAGCAGTACTTC.

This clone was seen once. Here the CDR3 DNA reads TGCGCCAGCAGCTTGGGGCAGGCGGGGGGCACTGAAGCTTTCTTT. Translation gives CASSLGQAGGTEAFF. J is TRBJ1-1 and V is TRBV5-1; weak D call: TRBD1 (5 bases). V gave up 0 bases and J gave up 4 bases, with 13 bases separating them. The germline V gene encodes CDR1 SGHRS and CDR2 YFSETQ. The CDR3 is made up of 15 amino acids.

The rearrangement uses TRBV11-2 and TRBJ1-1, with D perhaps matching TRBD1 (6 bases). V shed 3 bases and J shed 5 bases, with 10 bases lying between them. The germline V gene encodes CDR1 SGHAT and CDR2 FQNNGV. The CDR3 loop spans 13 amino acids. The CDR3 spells CASSLGGRTEAFF. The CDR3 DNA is TGTGCCAGCAGCTTGGGGGGGCGGACTGAAGCTTTCTTT. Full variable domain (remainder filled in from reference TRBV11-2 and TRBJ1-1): EAGVAQSPRYKIIEKRQSVAFWCNPISGHATLYWYQQILGQGPKLLIQFQNNGVVDDSQLPKDRFSAERLKGVDSTLKIQPAKLEDSAVYLCASSLGGRTEAFFGQGTRLTVV.

CDR3 amino acids: CASSPRALGNNEQFF. DNA for the CDR3: TGTGCCAGCAGCCCGCGGGCCCTAGGGAACAATGAGCAGTTCTTC. J is TRBJ2-1 and V is TRBV3-1 (or the pseudogene TRBV3-2); TRBD2 might be the D (5 bases). The CDR3 covers 15 residues. The V end was cut by 4 bases, the J end by 5 bases, with 15 bases between. Germline values: CDR1 LGHDT, CDR2 YNNKEL (reference sequence).

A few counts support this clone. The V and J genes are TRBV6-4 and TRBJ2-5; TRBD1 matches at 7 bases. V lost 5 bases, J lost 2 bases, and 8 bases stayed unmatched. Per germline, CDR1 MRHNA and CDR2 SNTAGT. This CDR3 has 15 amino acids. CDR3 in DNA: TGTGCCAGCAGTCCCCGGGCAGGGGGTCAAGAGACCCAGTACTTC. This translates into CASSPRAGGQETQYF.

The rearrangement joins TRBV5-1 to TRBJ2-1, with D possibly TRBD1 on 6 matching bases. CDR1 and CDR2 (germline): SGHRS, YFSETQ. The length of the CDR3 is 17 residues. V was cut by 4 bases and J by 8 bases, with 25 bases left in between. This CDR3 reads CASSVRMRQDSPDEQFF. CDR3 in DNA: TGCGCCAGCAGCGTTCGCATGAGACAGGACTCCCCGGATGAGCAGTTCTTC.

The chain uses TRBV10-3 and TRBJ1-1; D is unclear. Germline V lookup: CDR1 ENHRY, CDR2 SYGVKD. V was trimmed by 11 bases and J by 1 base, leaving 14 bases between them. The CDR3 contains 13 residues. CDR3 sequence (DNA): TGTGCCGTAACGGGCAGTGAGAACACTGAAGCTTTCTTT. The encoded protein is CAVTGSENTEAFF.

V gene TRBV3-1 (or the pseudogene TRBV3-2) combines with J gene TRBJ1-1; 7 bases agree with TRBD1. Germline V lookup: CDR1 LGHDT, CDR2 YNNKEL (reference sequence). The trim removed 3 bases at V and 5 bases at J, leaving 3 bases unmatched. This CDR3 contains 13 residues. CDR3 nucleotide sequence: TGTGCCAGCAGCCACACAGGGGTAACTGAAGCTTTCTTT. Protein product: CASSHTGVTEAFF.

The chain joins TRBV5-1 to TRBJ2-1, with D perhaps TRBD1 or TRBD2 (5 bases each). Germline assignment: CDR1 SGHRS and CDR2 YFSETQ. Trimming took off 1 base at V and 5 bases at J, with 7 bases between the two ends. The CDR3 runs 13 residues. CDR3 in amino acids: CASSLRGDNEQFF. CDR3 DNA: TGCGCCAGCAGCTTGAGGGGAGACAATGAGCAGTTCTTC.

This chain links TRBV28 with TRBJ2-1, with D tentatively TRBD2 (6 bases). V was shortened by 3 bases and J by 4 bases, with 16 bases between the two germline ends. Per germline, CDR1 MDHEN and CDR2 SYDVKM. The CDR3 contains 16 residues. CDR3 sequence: CASSFGFSGMYNEQFF. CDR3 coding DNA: TGTGCCAGCAGTTTCGGTTTTAGCGGAATGTACAATGAGCAGTTCTTC.

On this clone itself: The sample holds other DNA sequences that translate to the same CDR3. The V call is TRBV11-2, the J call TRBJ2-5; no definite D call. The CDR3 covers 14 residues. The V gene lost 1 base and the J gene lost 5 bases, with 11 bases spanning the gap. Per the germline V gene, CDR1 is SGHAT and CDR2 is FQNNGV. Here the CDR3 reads CASSLVGRAETQYF. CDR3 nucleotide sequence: TGTGCCAGCAGCTTAGTGGGCCGTGCGGAGACCCAGTACTTC.

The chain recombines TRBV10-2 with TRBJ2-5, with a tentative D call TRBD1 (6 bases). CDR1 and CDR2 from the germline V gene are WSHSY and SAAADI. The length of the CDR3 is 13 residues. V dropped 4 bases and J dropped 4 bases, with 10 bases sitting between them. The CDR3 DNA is TGCGCCAGCAGTGCGACAGGCCCAGAGACCCAGTACTTC. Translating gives CASSATGPETQYF.

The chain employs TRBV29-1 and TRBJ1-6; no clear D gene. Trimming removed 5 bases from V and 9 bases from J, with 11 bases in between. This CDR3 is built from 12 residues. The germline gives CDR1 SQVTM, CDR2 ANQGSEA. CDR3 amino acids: CSVRTEGSPLHF. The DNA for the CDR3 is TGCAGCGTTCGGACCGAGGGTTCACCCCTCCACTTT.

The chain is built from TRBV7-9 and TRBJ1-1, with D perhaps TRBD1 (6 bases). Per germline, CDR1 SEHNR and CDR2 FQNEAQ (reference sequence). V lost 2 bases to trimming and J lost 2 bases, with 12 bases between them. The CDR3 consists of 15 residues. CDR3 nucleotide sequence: TGTGCCAGCAGCTTAAGGACAGCGGCCAACACTGAAGCTTTCTTT. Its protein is CASSLRTAANTEAFF.

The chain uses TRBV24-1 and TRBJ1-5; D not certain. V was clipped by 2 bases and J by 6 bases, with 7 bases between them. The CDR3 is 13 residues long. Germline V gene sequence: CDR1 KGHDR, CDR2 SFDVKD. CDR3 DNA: TGTGCCACCAGTGATTCACTGGGTCAGCCCCAGCATTTT. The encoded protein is CATSDSLGQPQHF.

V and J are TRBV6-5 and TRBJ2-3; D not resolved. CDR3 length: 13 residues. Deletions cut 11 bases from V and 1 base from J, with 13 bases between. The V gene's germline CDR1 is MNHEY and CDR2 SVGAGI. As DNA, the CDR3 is TGTGCCCGCCAAGTTAGTGGCACAGATACGCAGTATTTT. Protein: CARQVSGTDTQYF.

CDR3 region: CASTPWVLSGNTIYF. The CDR3 DNA is TGTGCCAGTACGCCCTGGGTACTCTCTGGAAACACCATATATTTT. This rearrangement joins TRBV19 to TRBJ1-3; D not certain. The V and J ends lost 7 bases and 0 bases respectively, with 13 bases between them. This CDR3 comprises 15 residues. CDR1 is LNHDA, CDR2 SQIVND, per germline (reference sequence).

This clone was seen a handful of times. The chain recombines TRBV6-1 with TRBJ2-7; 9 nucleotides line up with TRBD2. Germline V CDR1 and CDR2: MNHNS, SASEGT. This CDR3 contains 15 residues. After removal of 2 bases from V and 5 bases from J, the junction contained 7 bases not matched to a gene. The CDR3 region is CASSETGTSSDEQYF. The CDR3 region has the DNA TGTGCCAGCAGTGAAACAGGGACTAGCAGCGACGAGCAGTACTTC.

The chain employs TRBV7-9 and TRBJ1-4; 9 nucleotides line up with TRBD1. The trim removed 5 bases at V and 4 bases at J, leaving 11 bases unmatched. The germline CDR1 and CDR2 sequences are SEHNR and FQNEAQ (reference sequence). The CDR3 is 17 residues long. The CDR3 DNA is TGTGCCAGCAGCGCCGATCGATGGGGACAGGGTAATGAAAAACTGTTTTTT. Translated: CASSADRWGQGNEKLFF.